Below, 28 T cell receptor beta chains from the same sample are listed, as sequenced in a study of blood T cell repertoires in COVID-19. Clones were sequenced by immunoSEQ multiplex PCR, and TCRdb holds only the in-frame ones, with some missing. The sample lists about 70,000 clones, roughly 77% seen once, with 15% to 18% in the top ten. The source material was peripheral blood. The receptors were sampled from a man at least 80 years old with acute or convalescent COVID-19.

The J gene is TRBJ2-7, the V gene TRBV11-2, with D maybe TRBD2 (6 bases). Germline V gene lookup returns CDR1 SGHAT and CDR2 FQNNGV. The CDR3 sequence is 15 residues long. V was cut by 5 bases and J by 3 bases, with 17 bases left in between. The chain's CDR3 is CASSPSTAGYYEQYF. CDR3 bases: TGTGCCAGCAGCCCCTCGACGGCGGGGTACTACGAGCAGTACTTC.

The rearrangement joins TRBV6-5 to TRBJ1-2; the D gene is possibly TRBD1 (6 bases). The V end was cut by 8 bases, the J end by 4 bases, with 14 bases between. The CDR3 runs 13 residues. Germline V gives CDR1 MNHEY, CDR2 SVGAGI. The CDR3 here is CASAEDSGYGYTF. The DNA for the CDR3 is TGTGCCAGCGCCGAGGACAGCGGCTATGGCTACACCTTC.

The chain carries TRBV2 and TRBJ2-4, with 7 bases that match TRBD1. V was pared by 4 bases and J by 9 bases, with 6 bases of the junction left unmatched. The germline gives CDR1 SNHLY, CDR2 FYNNEI. This CDR3 contains 13 residues. CDR3 amino acids: CASSADRDSIQYF. The CDR3 coding sequence is TGTGCCAGCAGTGCCGACAGGGATAGCATTCAGTACTTC.

The chain joins TRBV7-2 to TRBJ1-5; perhaps TRBD1 as D (5 bases). Germline V gives CDR1 SGHTA, CDR2 FQGNSA. Trimming left V 2 bases short and J 8 bases short, with 16 bases between. CDR3 length: 15 residues. CDR3 in amino acids: CASSLNRQGGEPQHF. The CDR3 bases are TGTGCCAGCAGCTTAAACCGGCAGGGAGGGGAGCCCCAGCATTTT.

The sample holds a few counts of this clone. The CDR3 sequence: CASSQAATENTEAFF. Written as DNA, the CDR3 is TGCGCCAGCAGCCAAGCGGCGACAGAGAACACTGAAGCTTTCTTT. The chain has TRBV4-3 and TRBJ1-1, with TRBD1 as a possible D gene (5 bases). The germline V gene has CDR1 LGHNA and CDR2 YSLEER. The CDR3 spans 15 residues. Trimming left V 1 base short and J 1 base short, with 10 bases between.

Only one count was recorded for this clone. This chain links TRBV2 with TRBJ2-2, with D tentatively TRBD2 (6 bases). CDR1 is SNHLY, CDR2 FYNNEI, per germline. The length of the CDR3 is 16 residues. Between the trimmed V and J ends, which lost 6 bases and 6 bases, there was a span of 20 bases. CDR3 DNA: TGTGCCAGCAGGGGGGGACTTCGCGAGGTTGCCGGGGAGCTGTTTTTT. It codes for CASRGGLREVAGELFF. Based on the CDR3 plus reference TRBV2 and TRBJ2-2, the full variable domain is EPEVTQTPSHQVTQMGQEVILRCVPISNHLYFYWYRQILGQKVEFLVSFYNNEISEKSEIFDDQFSVERPDGSNFTLKIRSTKLEDSAMYFCASRGGLREVAGELFFGEGSRLTVL.

V and J are TRBV19 and TRBJ1-1; D call uncertain. V dropped 3 bases and J dropped 7 bases, with 18 bases sitting between them. This CDR3 has 15 amino acids. CDR1 and CDR2 from the germline V gene are LNHDA and SQIVND (reference sequence). Written as DNA, the CDR3 is TGTGCCAGTAGTATCGACGACTCCAGAAGAAATGAAGCTTTCTTT. Its protein product is CASSIDDSRRNEAFF.

The chain combines TRBV7-2 with TRBJ1-2; D may be TRBD1 (5 bases). The CDR3 length is 15 residues. The germline V gene encodes CDR1 SGHTA and CDR2 FQGNSA. Trimming took off 2 bases at V and 4 bases at J, with 14 bases between the two ends. CDR3 DNA sequence: TGTGCCAGCAGCTTATATACAGGCCCCAGCTATGGCTACACCTTC. Its protein product is CASSLYTGPSYGYTF.

This clone was found once. J is TRBJ2-2 and V is TRBV7-9; D remains ambiguous. Between the trimmed V and J ends, which lost 1 base and 0 bases, there was a span of 3 bases. Germline V gene lookup returns CDR1 SEHNR and CDR2 FQNEAQ (reference sequence). The CDR3 totals 14 residues. CDR3 in amino acids: CASSLGTNTGELFF. CDR3 DNA sequence: TGTGCCAGCAGCTTAGGTACGAACACCGGGGAGCTGTTTTTT. The full variable domain, with the rest looked up from reference TRBV7-9 and TRBJ2-2, is DTGVSQNPRHKITKRGQNVTFRCDPISEHNRLYWYRQTLGQGPEFLTYFQNEAQLEKSRLLSDRFSAERPKGSFSTLEIQRTEQGDSAMYLCASSLGTNTGELFFGEGSRLTVL.

The table lists this clone with a count of one. This chain uses TRBV3-1 (or the pseudogene TRBV3-2) with TRBJ2-2; tentatively, D is TRBD2 (6 bases). V lost 4 bases to trimming and J lost 5 bases, with 17 bases between them. This CDR3 spans 16 amino acids. The germline V gene has CDR1 LGHDT and CDR2 YNNKEL (reference sequence). The DNA of the CDR3 is TGTGCCAGCAGCCCCGGACTACCTCCAGGGACCGGGGAGCTGTTTTTT. Residues: CASSPGLPPGTGELFF.

The sample holds a few counts of this clone. The J gene is TRBJ2-7, the V gene TRBV29-1; D is unresolved. Trimming removed 4 bases from V and 0 bases from J, with 13 bases in between. The CDR3 is 14 residues long. The V gene's germline CDR1 is SQVTM and CDR2 ANQGSEA. The CDR3: CSVVLASYSYEQYF. CDR3 in DNA: TGCAGCGTTGTCTTAGCATCCTACTCCTACGAGCAGTACTTC.

This clone is classed as medium-sized. The CDR3 DNA reads as TGCGCCAGCAGTGGGGGGACAGGGTTATTGTTCGAAGCCTCACCCCTCCACTTT. It yields the protein CASSGGTGLLFEASPLHF. The chain combines TRBV10-1 with TRBJ1-6, with 9 bases identical to TRBD1. V lost 4 bases and J lost 10; bases outside the gene matches: 17. The CDR3 length is 18 residues. Germline V gene data show CDR1 as WNHNN and CDR2 as SYGVQD (reference sequence).

V is TRBV19 and J is TRBJ1-5, with D tentatively TRBD1 (5 bases). Germline loops: CDR1 LNHDA, CDR2 SQIVND (reference sequence). The length of the CDR3 is 15 residues. Trimming stripped 3 bases from V and 3 bases from J, with 12 bases between. The CDR3 here is CASSITGGANQPQHF. Here the CDR3 DNA reads TGTGCCAGTAGTATTACCGGGGGTGCCAATCAGCCCCAGCATTTT.

V gene TRBV7-9 combines with J gene TRBJ1-1, with 11 bases matching TRBD1. The CDR3 runs to 16 residues. The germline gives CDR1 SEHNR, CDR2 FQNEAQ (reference sequence). With V trimmed by 0 bases and J by 11 bases, 11 bases remained unmatched. In DNA, the CDR3 is TGTGCCAGCAGCTTAGCCGTGGACAGGGGGCGCGTCCGGGCTTTCTTT. Its protein is CASSLAVDRGRVRAFF.

The chain combines TRBV28 with TRBJ2-7, with 8 bases lining up with TRBD2. Unmatched junction bases numbered 11, after V lost 3 bases and J lost 7 bases. CDR3 length equals 15 residues. Germline V gives CDR1 MDHEN, CDR2 SYDVKM. The DNA of the CDR3 is TGTGCCAGCAGTTTTCTGGGACTAGGGTCTTGGGAGCAGTACTTC. Translated, it gives CASSFLGLGSWEQYF.

The J gene is TRBJ1-5, the V gene TRBV10-1; 8 bases map to TRBD1. J lost 5 bases, V lost 4 bases, and 7 bases had no gene match. This CDR3 is 15 amino acids long. Germline values: CDR1 WNHNN, CDR2 SYGVQD (reference sequence). CDR3 region: CASSAGRGLYQPQHF. In nucleotides, the CDR3 is TGCGCCAGCAGTGCGGGCAGGGGGCTTTATCAGCCCCAGCATTTT.

V gene TRBV6-5 combines with J gene TRBJ1-6; 9 bases agree with TRBD1. Germline assignment: CDR1 MNHEY and CDR2 SVGAGI. The CDR3 covers 16 residues. V was clipped by 0 bases and J by 6 bases; unmatched bases: 3. CDR3 coding DNA: TGTGCCAGCAGTTACTCCCCGGACAGGGGTAATTCACCCCTCCACTTT. Amino acid sequence: CASSYSPDRGNSPLHF.

The V gene is TRBV6-5, the J gene TRBJ2-5; TRBD2 matches at 10 bases. CDR1 is MNHEY, CDR2 SVGAGI, per germline. V was clipped by 2 bases and J by 0 bases; unmatched bases: 0. The CDR3 runs to 15 residues. This CDR3 reads CASSYGLADQETQYF. CDR3 nucleotides: TGTGCCAGCAGTTACGGACTAGCGGACCAAGAGACCCAGTACTTC.

The chain links TRBV6-5 to TRBJ1-6; 7 bases map to TRBD1. The trim removed 2 bases at V and 7 bases at J, leaving 2 bases unmatched. Per germline, CDR1 MNHEY and CDR2 SVGAGI. The CDR3 is 14 residues long. Here the CDR3 DNA reads TGTGCCAGCAGTTACGGGACAGCCAATTCACCCCTCCACTTT. Translation gives CASSYGTANSPLHF.

The CDR3 is CASSPRGSVNEQFF. In DNA form, the CDR3 reads TGTGCCAGCAGCCCTCGCGGCTCTGTAAATGAGCAGTTCTTC. V usage is TRBV7-6 and J usage is TRBJ2-1; D is unclear. The V gene's germline CDR1 is SGHVS and CDR2 FNYEAQ. V was clipped by 5 bases and J by 7 bases, with 15 bases between them. The CDR3 covers 14 residues.

This clone was seen only once. The rearrangement uses TRBV10-2 and TRBJ2-1; 15 nucleotides agree with TRBD2. The CDR3 has 19 amino acids. Per germline, CDR1 WSHSY and CDR2 SAAADI. Germline trimming cut 4 bases from V and 1 base from J; bases unmatched to any gene: 8. The CDR3 spells CASSGVGTSGGTSYNEQFF. The DNA of the CDR3 is TGCGCCAGCAGTGGGGTCGGGACTAGCGGGGGGACTTCCTACAATGAGCAGTTCTTC.

The rearrangement uses TRBV5-4 and TRBJ2-7, with D possibly TRBD1 on 5 matching bases. The V and J ends lost 3 bases and 7 bases respectively, with 17 bases between them. CDR1 and CDR2 (germline): SGHNT, YYREEE (reference sequence). The length of the CDR3 is 14 residues. In nucleotides, the CDR3 is TGTGCCAGCAGCTCCCCTCGACAGACTCGAGAGCAGTACTTC. Protein sequence: CASSSPRQTREQYF.

This clone was observed a handful of times. The chain is built from TRBV5-1 and TRBJ2-3, with 10 bases matching TRBD2. The CDR3 spans 16 residues. V was pared by 0 bases and J by 5 bases, with 6 bases of the junction left unmatched. Germline CDR1 reads SGHRS; CDR2 reads YFSETQ. The chain's CDR3 is CASSLALAGDGDTQYF. For the CDR3, the DNA is TGCGCCAGCAGCTTGGCCCTAGCGGGGGATGGAGATACGCAGTATTTT.

The chain links TRBV12-3 or TRBV12-4 to TRBJ2-7; the D gene is possibly TRBD2 (5 bases). This CDR3 spans 13 amino acids. The V end was cut by 6 bases, the J end by 4 bases, with 13 bases between. CDR3 nucleotides: TGTGCCAGCAGCCCCGAGGGAAGTTACGAGCAGTACTTC. Its translation: CASSPEGSYEQYF.

The chain combines TRBV7-2 with TRBJ2-3, with 10 bases identical to TRBD2. The V gene end was trimmed by 5 bases and the J gene end by 6 bases; junction bases not matched to a gene: 11. The CDR3 loop spans 16 amino acids. Germline V gene data show CDR1 as SGHTA and CDR2 as FQGNSA. The CDR3 loop reads CASSVTSGSGGDTQYF. CDR3 coding DNA: TGTGCCAGCAGCGTGACTAGCGGGTCGGGGGGGGATACGCAGTATTTT.

This clone was counted a single time. The chain carries TRBV2 and TRBJ2-2; D possibly corresponds to TRBD2 (5 bases). V was clipped by 3 bases and J by 4 bases, with 15 bases between them. The germline gives CDR1 SNHLY, CDR2 FYNNEI. The CDR3 loop spans 16 amino acids. The DNA for the CDR3 is TGTGCCAGCAGTGAGGAGGTGGGAGCAGGCACCGGGGAGCTGTTTTTT. This translates into CASSEEVGAGTGELFF. Looking up the rest from reference TRBV2 and TRBJ2-2 gives the full variable domain: EPEVTQTPSHQVTQMGQEVILRCVPISNHLYFYWYRQILGQKVEFLVSFYNNEISEKSEIFDDQFSVERPDGSNFTLKIRSTKLEDSAMYFCASSEEVGAGTGELFFGEGSRLTVL.

The rearrangement uses TRBV5-1 and TRBJ1-1; D gene uncertain. The germline V gene has CDR1 SGHRS and CDR2 YFSETQ. The CDR3 spans 12 residues. With 3 bases removed from V and 4 bases from J, the gap between germline ends came to 7 bases. This CDR3 reads CASSSHGTEAFF. For the CDR3, the DNA is TGCGCCAGCAGCTCACATGGCACTGAAGCTTTCTTT.

The chain has TRBV7-9 and TRBJ1-6; no firm D call. Germline assignment: CDR1 SEHNR and CDR2 FQNEAQ (reference sequence). V lost 0 bases to trimming and J lost 10 bases, with 7 bases between them. The CDR3 sequence is 13 residues long. CDR3: CASSLAQFSPLHF. The DNA for the CDR3 is TGTGCCAGCAGCTTAGCTCAGTTCTCACCCCTCCACTTT.